This T cell receptor beta chain was obtained from a study of blood T cell repertoires in COVID-19. The wider study: The United States, Italy and Spain supplied acute and convalescent COVID-19 samples. In each case, the material was cDNA or gDNA derived from T cells, B-cell-depleted T cells, or PBMCs.

How the authors handled the data: Estimates of nucleated cell counts were drawn from the amplification of reference gene primers. TCRdb's copy holds only in-frame clones and misses some; the assay was immunoSEQ multiplex PCR. The V and J calls and the clone size are those of that table, but D and trimming were determined from the DNA. Among around 180,000 clones listed, 80% to 85% were seen once. The J segment lost 0 bases and the V segment lost 4 bases, leaving 5 bases of the junction unmatched. The CDR3 has 15 residues. CDR1 and CDR2 from the germline V gene are MGHRA and YSYEKL. Sequenced sample: peripheral blood. This TCR was recovered from a woman aged 80 or over with COVID-19, enrolled during active disease. This chain joins TRBV4-1 and TRBJ2-7; TRBD1 aligns across 8 bases. The DNA for the CDR3 is TGCGCCAGCAGCCGTTCGACAGGGGACTCCTACGAGCAGTACTTC. It translates to CASSRSTGDSYEQYF.